This TCR beta chain was sequenced in a study of Graves' ophthalmopathy and Graves' hyperthyroidism. Study in general: Untreated patients at initial diagnosis provided peripheral blood.

Researchers turned away patients with other autoimmune diseases, uncontrolled infections, pregnancy or lactation. Germline CDR1 reads DFQATT; CDR2 reads SNEGSKA (reference sequence). The ends lost 5 bases at V and 2 bases at J; junction bases unmatched: 5. The CDR3 totals 14 residues. TCR beta CDR3 amplification used RNA transcripts. First-round RT-PCR used HTBI primers; second-round multiplex PCR followed. In TCRdb, the multiplex PCR reads were re-called with MiXCR into one record per CDR3 protein. The top ten clones hold 35% to 55% of a sample with approximately 700,000 distinct CDR3 sequences, roughly 40% of them seen once. This clonotype was picked up many times.

V is TRBV20-1 and J is TRBJ1-5; 8 bases are shared with TRBD1. Input material: peripheral blood. This sequence originates from an adult man with Graves' ophthalmopathy. The CDR3 loop is CSARQGNGNQPQHF. The CDR3 region has the DNA TGCAGTGCTCGACAGGGGAACGGCAATCAGCCCCAGCATTTT.